This T cell receptor (beta chain) was recovered during a study of T cells in localized non-small cell lung cancer. Overall study results and limits: Sequencing covered just one tumor region, so heterogeneity cannot be ruled out. A higher density of T cells in blood coincided with extended overall survival. Median approximately 58 top-100 tumor clones were shared with paired adjacent lung. Uninvolved adjacent lung showed peak T cell clonality, exceeding tumor.

Data came from immunoSEQ multiplex PCR; TCRdb stores just in-frame clones and leaves some out. Of roughly 50,000 clones in the sample, about nine tenths were seen once. With 3 bases removed from V and 6 bases from J, the gap between germline ends came to 20 bases. The CDR3 consists of 16 residues. From germline, CDR1 is MNHNS and CDR2 SASEGT. Concerning this clone itself: The antigen is not known.

This chain uses TRBV6-1 with TRBJ1-1, with D hard to call. This sequence originates from a man between 35 and 75 years old with stage I lung adenocarcinoma. The material was peripheral blood, obtained before any cancer treatment. The CDR3: CASSEGLFTRSPEAFF. The CDR3 region has the DNA TGTGCCAGCAGTGAGGGCCTCTTTACCAGGAGCCCTGAAGCTTTCTTT.